This T cell receptor (beta chain) stems from a study of blood T cell repertoires in COVID-19. V lost 7 bases and J lost 1; bases outside the gene matches: 7. The CDR3 contains 14 residues. Germline V gives CDR1 SGHRS, CDR2 YFSETQ. As processed by the authors: Reference gene primer amplification gave estimated nucleated cell counts. The data were produced by immunoSEQ multiplex PCR, yet TCRdb's version contains in-frame clones alone and is incomplete. That table supplies the V and J calls and clone size; D and trimming were determined from the DNA. This sample has roughly 45,000 clones, with around 78% found just once.

J is TRBJ2-7 and V is TRBV5-1, with 8 positions matching TRBD1. The sequence derives from a human donor in a cohort sampled during active COVID-19. Sequences were obtained from peripheral blood. The CDR3 sequence: CASSYTGGSYEQYF. The CDR3, as DNA: TGCGCCAGCTCCTACACAGGGGGTTCCTACGAGCAGTACTTC.